The rows below give T cell receptor beta chains drawn from one sample of a study of blood T cell repertoires in COVID-19. Sequencing used immunoSEQ multiplex PCR; TCRdb keeps in-frame clones, though not all of them. The sample lists tens of thousands of clones, around 89% occurring once. Sample: peripheral blood. The receptors were gathered from an elderly woman with acute or convalescent COVID-19. Each CDR3 is given with its conserved first and last residue. D genes are given only for firm matches. Rows give clone size only sometimes, using once, few, many, or a class for an expanded clone.

size,V,D,J,CDR3,DNA
-,TRBV6-5,-,TRBJ2-7,CASSSGLGPSYEQYF,TGTGCCAGCAGTTCGGGACTGGGGCCCTCCTACGAGCAGTACTTC
-,TRBV14,TRBD2,TRBJ2-5,CASSSSGRRETQYF,TGTGCCAGCAGCTCTAGCGGGAGGAGAGAGACCCAGTACTTC
once,TRBV5-6,-,TRBJ2-7,CASSLSGNSEQYF,TGTGCCAGCAGCTTGTCGGGAAATTCGGAGCAGTACTTC
-,TRBV21-1,-,TRBJ2-5,CASSKGSPIQETQYF,TGTGCCAGCAGCAAAGGAAGCCCTATCCAAGAGACCCAGTACTTC
once,TRBV28,TRBD1,TRBJ2-1,CASSLRTGDHNEQFF,TGTGCCAGCAGTTTACGGACAGGGGATCACAATGAGCAGTTCTTC
-,TRBV7-9,TRBD1,TRBJ1-5,CASSLWGRGRDQPQHF,TGTGCCAGCAGCTTATGGGGCAGGGGGCGAGATCAGCCCCAGCATTTT
-,TRBV10-3,TRBD1,TRBJ1-1,CAISGDRVGNTEAFF,TGTGCCATCAGTGGGGACAGGGTCGGGAACACTGAAGCTTTCTTT
few,TRBV2,-,TRBJ1-1,CASSEAGPNTEAFF,TGTGCCAGCAGTGAAGCGGGGCCGAACACTGAAGCTTTCTTT
-,TRBV7-8,TRBD1,TRBJ1-2,CASSRRAGGVEGYTF,TGTGCCAGCAGCAGAAGGGCAGGGGGCGTGGAGGGCTACACCTTC
-,TRBV6-5,-,TRBJ1-1,CASSYSTDSGEAFF,TGTGCCAGCAGTTACTCGACGGACTCTGGTGAAGCTTTCTTT
-,TRBV19,TRBD2,TRBJ2-3,CASSALAGRDTDTQYF,TGTGCCAGTAGTGCTCTAGCGGGTCGTGACACAGATACGCAGTATTTT
-,TRBV6-2/TRBV6-3,TRBD2,TRBJ2-3,CASSYAQAGSRTDTQYF,TGTGCCAGCAGTTACGCCCAAGCGGGGTCACGCACAGATACGCAGTATTTT
-,TRBV18,TRBD1,TRBJ1-2,CASSPPGQARGGYTF,TGTGCCAGCTCACCTCCAGGACAGGCGAGAGGAGGCTACACCTTC
-,TRBV5-1,TRBD2,TRBJ2-1,CASSSDYSGRDEQFF,TGCGCCAGCAGCTCAGACTATAGCGGGAGGGATGAGCAGTTCTTC
-,TRBV18,TRBD2,TRBJ2-5,CASSPPGLAGRETQYF,TGTGCCAGCTCACCACCGGGACTAGCGGGACGAGAGACCCAGTACTTC
-,TRBV19,TRBD2,TRBJ2-5,CASSMGTSKETQYF,TGTGCCAGTAGTATGGGGACTAGTAAAGAGACCCAGTACTTC
few,TRBV11-2,TRBD2,TRBJ2-7,CASSSYGGISAYEQYF,TGTGCCAGCAGCTCGTACGGGGGGATCAGTGCCTACGAGCAGTACTTC
-,TRBV7-2,TRBD2,TRBJ2-7,CASSLLAGGGEQYF,TGTGCCAGCAGCTTATTAGCGGGAGGGGGCGAGCAGTACTTC
-,TRBV5-4,-,TRBJ2-1,CASSRGPNNEQFF,TGTGCCAGCTCTCGAGGCCCGAACAATGAGCAGTTCTTC
-,TRBV5-8,TRBD1,TRBJ2-7,CASGRQGYEQYF,TGTGCCAGCGGAAGACAGGGGTACGAGCAGTACTTC
-,TRBV7-9,-,TRBJ2-3,CASSVPHAGTQYF,TGTGCCAGCAGCGTCCCCCACGCGGGAACGCAGTATTTT
-,TRBV24-1,TRBD1,TRBJ2-7,CATSDLSDRGTHEQYF,TGTGCCACCAGTGATTTGTCGGACAGGGGTACCCACGAGCAGTACTTC
-,TRBV10-3,TRBD1,TRBJ1-6,CAISGNGQENSPLHF,TGTGCCATCAGTGGAAACGGACAGGAGAATTCACCCCTCCACTTT
once,TRBV30,TRBD1,TRBJ1-2,CAWRKQGAVGYTF,TGTGCCTGGAGAAAACAGGGGGCGGTCGGCTACACCTTC
few,TRBV6-5,-,TRBJ2-2,CASRGRRVTGELFF,TGTGCCAGCCGAGGGCGGCGGGTCACCGGGGAGCTGTTTTTT
-,TRBV18,TRBD2,TRBJ2-7,CASSPIPQPGLAGGPNEQYF,TGTGCCAGCTCTCCTATTCCCCAACCGGGACTAGCGGGGGGGCCAAACGAGCAGTACTTC
-,TRBV2,-,TRBJ2-1,CASSEDLYNEQFF,TGTGCCAGCAGTGAGGACTTGTACAATGAGCAGTTCTTC
-,TRBV4-2,TRBD1,TRBJ1-1,CASSQDDGQGASAFF,TGTGCCAGCAGCCAAGATGACGGACAGGGGGCTTCAGCTTTCTTT
-,TRBV2,-,TRBJ2-2,CASSPRTNTGELFF,TGTGCCAGCAGTCCCAGGACGAACACCGGGGAGCTGTTTTTT
-,TRBV18,TRBD1,TRBJ1-1,CASSGQGAAEAFF,TGTGCCAGCTCGGGACAGGGGGCGGCTGAAGCTTTCTTT
-,TRBV16,-,TRBJ1-2,CASSQSLSGYTF,TGTGCCAGCAGCCAATCTCTAAGTGGCTACACCTTC
-,TRBV9,-,TRBJ1-4,CASSPDRKLFF,TGTGCCAGCAGCCCCGACAGAAAACTGTTTTTT
-,TRBV9,-,TRBJ1-2,CASSVAAGAHGYTF,TGTGCCAGCAGCGTAGCTGCAGGGGCCCATGGCTACACCTTC
-,TRBV7-3,TRBD1,TRBJ2-5,CASSSTGGGETQYF,TGTGCCAGCAGCAGTACAGGGGGCGGGGAGACCCAGTACTTC
-,TRBV27,TRBD1,TRBJ1-2,CASSFRAGTGHGYTF,TGTGCCAGCAGTTTTCGAGCCGGGACAGGGCATGGCTACACCTTC
-,TRBV3-1/TRBV3-2,TRBD1,TRBJ2-7,CASRHGQGEVYEQYF,TGTGCCAGCAGACACGGACAGGGGGAAGTCTACGAGCAGTACTTC
-,TRBV3-1/TRBV3-2,-,TRBJ2-5,CASSQDQSWGVETQYF,TGTGCCAGCAGCCAAGATCAAAGTTGGGGGGTGGAGACCCAGTACTTC
once,TRBV7-3,-,TRBJ2-2,CASSAGTSNTGELFF,TGTGCCAGCAGCGCCGGGACATCGAACACCGGGGAGCTGTTTTTT
-,TRBV6-2/TRBV6-3,TRBD2,TRBJ2-1,CASSPSRALAGGSYNEQFF,TGTGCCAGCAGTCCGTCGAGGGCGCTAGCGGGAGGTTCCTACAATGAGCAGTTCTTC
-,TRBV18,TRBD1,TRBJ1-1,CASSRDRDNTEAFF,TGTGCCAGCTCACGTGACAGGGATAACACTGAAGCTTTCTTT
-,TRBV27,-,TRBJ1-1,CASTPHGVNTEAFF,TGTGCCAGCACCCCCCACGGGGTGAACACTGAAGCTTTCTTT
-,TRBV27,TRBD1,TRBJ2-2,CASKTWDRGSGELFF,TGTGCCAGCAAAACTTGGGACAGGGGATCCGGGGAGCTGTTTTTT
-,TRBV10-3,TRBD2,TRBJ2-3,CAISGRAAGTSGTSSTDTQYF,TGTGCCATCAGTGGTCGGGCCGCCGGGACTAGCGGTACGAGTAGCACAGATACGCAGTATTTT
-,TRBV29-1,TRBD1,TRBJ2-5,CSVVDRGGETQYF,TGCAGCGTGGTTGACAGGGGCGGAGAGACCCAGTACTTC
-,TRBV3-1/TRBV3-2,-,TRBJ2-7,CASSQDGYEQYF,TGTGCCAGCAGCCAAGACGGGTACGAGCAGTACTTC
-,TRBV3-1/TRBV3-2,-,TRBJ1-3,CASSPSTGTSGNTIYF,TGTGCCAGCAGCCCTTCGACAGGTACCTCTGGAAACACCATATATTTT
-,TRBV11-3,-,TRBJ2-3,CASSLGRGSTDTQYF,TGTGCCAGCAGCCTTGGGCGGGGCAGCACAGATACGCAGTATTTT
-,TRBV7-2,TRBD2,TRBJ2-3,CASSSRRLAWDSTDTQYF,TGTGCCAGCAGCTCCCGCCGACTAGCGTGGGATAGCACAGATACGCAGTATTTT
-,TRBV16,-,TRBJ1-1,CASSHSTKNTEAFF,TGTGCCAGCAGCCATTCGACAAAGAACACTGAAGCTTTCTTT
-,TRBV7-9,-,TRBJ1-2,CASSLVNIGGYTF,TGTGCCAGCAGCTTAGTTAACATCGGGGGCTACACCTTC
-,TRBV19,TRBD1,TRBJ2-2,CASGFADRGMFF,TGTGCCAGTGGCTTTGCGGACAGGGGGATGTTTTTT
-,TRBV11-3,TRBD1,TRBJ2-7,CASSPRQGYDEQYF,TGTGCCAGCAGCCCGCGACAGGGTTACGACGAGCAGTACTTC
-,TRBV3-1/TRBV3-2,TRBD1,TRBJ1-5,CASSQGLFGAGGQQPQHF,TGTGCCAGCAGCCAAGGGCTGTTTGGGGCAGGGGGTCAGCAGCCCCAGCATTTT
-,TRBV5-8,-,TRBJ1-2,CASSFHRTSDYGYTF,TGTGCCAGCAGCTTTCATCGGACATCGGATTATGGCTACACCTTC
once,TRBV7-9,TRBD2,TRBJ2-7,CASSPAWASGSYEQYF,TGTGCCAGCAGCCCTGCGTGGGCTAGCGGGAGTTACGAGCAGTACTTC
-,TRBV7-9,-,TRBJ2-1,CASSSRQSYNEQFF,TGTGCCAGCAGCTCCCGACAGTCCTACAATGAGCAGTTCTTC
few,TRBV21-1,-,TRBJ2-1,CASSKEGAGGPYNEQFF,TGTGCCAGCAGCAAAGAAGGAGCGGGGGGACCCTACAATGAGCAGTTCTTC
-,TRBV12-5,TRBD2,TRBJ2-1,CASGRGPGGDEQFF,TGTGCTAGTGGTCGCGGCCCGGGAGGGGATGAGCAGTTCTTC
-,TRBV11-2,TRBD1,TRBJ1-1,CASSPNQGATEAFF,TGTGCCAGCAGCCCCAATCAGGGGGCCACTGAAGCTTTCTTT
-,TRBV7-6,-,TRBJ2-7,CASSRGGQGGSEQYF,TGTGCCAGCAGCCGGGGGGGACAGGGAGGGTCCGAGCAGTACTTC